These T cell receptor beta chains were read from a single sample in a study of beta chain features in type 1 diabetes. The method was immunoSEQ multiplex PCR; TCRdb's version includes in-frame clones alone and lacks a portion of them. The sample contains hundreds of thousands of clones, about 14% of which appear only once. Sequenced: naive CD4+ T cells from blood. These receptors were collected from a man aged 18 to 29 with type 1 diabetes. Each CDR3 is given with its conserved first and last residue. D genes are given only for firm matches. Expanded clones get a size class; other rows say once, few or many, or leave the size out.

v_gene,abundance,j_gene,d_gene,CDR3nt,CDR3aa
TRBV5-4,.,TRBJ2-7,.,TGTGCCAGCAGCTTCCAGAAGGGTTCCGACGAGCAGTACTTC,CASSFQKGSDEQYF
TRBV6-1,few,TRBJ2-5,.,TGTGCCAGCAGTGAAAGGGGCCAGAGGGAGACCCAGTACTTC,CASSERGQRETQYF
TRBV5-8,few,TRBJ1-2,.,TGTGCCAGCAGCTTGGTGACTGTTCGTGGCTACACCTTC,CASSLVTVRGYTF
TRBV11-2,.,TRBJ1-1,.,TGTGCCAGCAGCCCGCTACTAGGGGAGATGAACACTGAAGCTTTCTTT,CASSPLLGEMNTEAFF
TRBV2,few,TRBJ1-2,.,TGTGCCAGCAGTGTTTTGGGCTACACCTTC,CASSVLGYTF
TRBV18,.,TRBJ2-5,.,TGTGCCAGCTCACCACAGTCGGTCGCACTGGAAGAGACCCAGTACTTC,CASSPQSVALEETQYF
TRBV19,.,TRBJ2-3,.,TGTGCCAGTAGTATAGAACTTACTAGCACAGATACGCAGTATTTT,CASSIELTSTDTQYF
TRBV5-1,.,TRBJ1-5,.,TGCGCCAGCAGCTTGGGGACAGAAGATCAGCCCCAGCATTTT,CASSLGTEDQPQHF
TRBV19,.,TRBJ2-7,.,TGTGCCAGTAGTCCCGCAGCGCTGGCCTACGAGCAGTACTTC,CASSPAALAYEQYF
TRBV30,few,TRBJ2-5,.,TGTGCCTGGAGTCCAGGGTCGGGGTACCAAGAGACCCAGTACTTC,CAWSPGSGYQETQYF
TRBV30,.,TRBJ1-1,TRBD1,TGTGCCTGGAGTGTAGGACAGGCCAATGAAGCTTTCTTT,CAWSVGQANEAFF
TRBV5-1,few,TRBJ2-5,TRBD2,TGCGCCAGCAGCTTAAGACTAGCGGGGAACGCCCAAGAGACCCAGTACTTC,CASSLRLAGNAQETQYF
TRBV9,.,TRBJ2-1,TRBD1,TGTGCCAGCAGCGCCCCAGGGGGCGTTCGGGACAATGAGCAGTTCTTC,CASSAPGGVRDNEQFF
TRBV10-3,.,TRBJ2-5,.,TGTGCCATCAGCCAAACCGCGAGCCAAGAGACCCAGTACTTC,CAISQTASQETQYF